The T cell receptor (beta chain) under discussion was sequenced for a study of blood T cell repertoires in COVID-19. Across the whole study: Whether acute or convalescent, the COVID-19 samples came from the United States, Italy and Spain. From T cells, B-cell-depleted T cells, or PBMCs came the material, which was cDNA or gDNA.

J was trimmed by 7 bases and V by 4 bases; bases with no gene match: 5. The CDR3 has 14 residues. CDR1 is SGDLS, CDR2 YYNGEE, per germline. Sequenced by immunoSEQ multiplex PCR; TCRdb stores in-frame clones only, minus some. The sample holds approximately 130,000 clones, 80% to 90% seen once. The receptor comes from a human donor in a cohort sampled during active COVID-19. The V call is TRBV9, the J call TRBJ1-6; TRBD1 matches at 7 bases. The sample comprised peripheral blood. The CDR3 region is CASSLPGQNSPLHF. DNA for the CDR3: TGTGCCAGCAGCTTACCGGGACAGAATTCACCCCTCCACTTT. The full variable domain, its missing parts supplied by reference TRBV9 and TRBJ1-6, is DSGVTQTPKHLITATGQRVTLRCSPRSGDLSVYWYQQSLDQGLQFLIQYYNGEERAKGNILERFSAQQFPDLHSELNLSSLELGDSALYFCASSLPGQNSPLHFGNGTRLTVT.